These 23 T cell receptor beta chains were all obtained from the same sample, sequenced in a study of Graves' ophthalmopathy and Graves' hyperthyroidism. TCR beta CDR3 amplification used RNA transcripts. An initial RT-PCR round employing HTBI primers preceded a second-round multiplex PCR. MiXCR was run by TCRdb on the multiplex PCR reads, yielding one entry per CDR3 protein. The sample includes about 400,000 distinct CDR3 sequences, 15% to 20% of them seen just once. The material sequenced was peripheral blood. Every receptor here comes from a woman younger than 30 with Graves' ophthalmopathy.

This clonotype showed up many times. This sequence joins TRBV7-2 and TRBJ1-1, with D perhaps TRBD1 (5 bases). Trimming shortened V by 3 bases and J by 0 bases, and 11 bases separated the two germline ends. CDR3 length: 15 amino acids. Germline V lookup: CDR1 SGHTA, CDR2 FQGNSA. The chain's CDR3 is CASSLSGALNTEAFF. CDR3 bases: TGTGCCAGCAGCTTGAGTGGGGCGCTGAACACTGAAGCTTTCTTT.

This clonotype was found many times. V usage is TRBV30 and J usage is TRBJ1-2; D is possibly TRBD1 (5 bases). This CDR3 region has 12 residues. Germline V gene lookup returns CDR1 GTSNPN and CDR2 SVGIG (reference sequence). Trimming shortened V by 4 bases and J by 7 bases, and 13 bases separated the two germline ends. The DNA of the CDR3 is TGTGCCTGGACACCCCAGGGACTTGGCTACACCTTC. As protein: CAWTPQGLGYTF.

In its sample, this clonotype was seen many times. This chain uses TRBV4-1 with TRBJ2-7; D is unresolved. Trimming cost V 0 bases and J 6 bases, with 15 bases left between them. CDR1 MGHRA and CDR2 YSYEKL come from the germline V gene. CDR3 size: 15 residues. In nucleotides, the CDR3 is TGCGCCAGCAGCCAAGATATTAGAGGCGAAGGCGAGCAGTACTTC. Translating gives CASSQDIRGEGEQYF.

The genes are TRBV11-1 and TRBJ1-1; D perhaps matches TRBD1 (5 bases). V was clipped by 8 bases and J by 5 bases, with 21 bases between them. The CDR3 spans 15 residues. The germline gives CDR1 SGHAT, CDR2 FQDESV (reference sequence). Here the CDR3 reads CASDIWRDGRTEAFF. CDR3 DNA sequence: TGTGCCAGCGACATTTGGAGGGACGGGCGGACTGAAGCTTTCTTT.

At least ten counts were recorded for this clonotype. The rearrangement links TRBV11-3 to TRBJ1-1; D is perhaps TRBD1 (6 bases). This CDR3 is built from 15 residues. V shed 2 bases and J shed 1 base, with 11 bases lying between them. Germline-derived CDR1 and CDR2 are SGHNT and YENEEA. CDR3 sequence (DNA): TGTGCCAGCAGCTTATCGACAGGAGAGAACACTGAAGCTTTCTTT. Its protein product is CASSLSTGENTEAFF.

The sample holds many counts of this clonotype. This chain uses TRBV24-1 with TRBJ2-7, with D perhaps matching TRBD2 (6 bases). Trimming took off 1 base at V and 5 bases at J, with 11 bases between the two ends. The CDR3 sequence is 14 residues long. The germline V gene encodes CDR1 KGHDR and CDR2 SFDVKD. Here the CDR3 reads CATSDLGGANEQYF. DNA for the CDR3: TGTGCCACCAGTGATTTAGGCGGGGCGAACGAGCAGTACTTC.

This clonotype showed up many times. One end of the junction fails to match germline, which may point to a read error. The CDR3 sequence is CASRQGTEDQPQHF. DNA of the CDR3: TGTGCCAGCAGACAAGGGACAGAAGATCAGCCCCAGCATTTT. This chain links TRBV4-2 with TRBJ1-5, with 7 bases aligning to TRBD1. CDR1 and CDR2 from the germline V gene are LGHNA and YNFKEQ. The CDR3 extends over 14 amino acids.

Many counts were recorded for this clonotype. The chain uses TRBV12-3 or TRBV12-4 and TRBJ1-5; D might be TRBD1 (6 bases). V was shortened by 5 bases and J by 2 bases, with 10 bases between the two germline ends. The CDR3 is made up of 14 amino acids. CDR3 in DNA: TGTGCCAGCAGTAGGGACACCGGCAATCAGCCCCAGCATTTT. Protein sequence: CASSRDTGNQPQHF.

This clonotype was detected ten times or more. The genes are TRBV2 and TRBJ2-7; a weak D match, TRBD2 (5 bases). The CDR3 is made up of 13 amino acids. V shed 7 bases and J shed 3 bases, with 13 bases lying between them. Germline V gene lookup returns CDR1 SNHLY and CDR2 FYNNEI. In DNA, the CDR3 is TGTGCCAGCATGTACCTCGGGGACTACGAGCAGTACTTC. It encodes CASMYLGDYEQYF.

This chain uses TRBV12-3 or TRBV12-4 with TRBJ1-1, with D maybe TRBD1 (5 bases). This CDR3 has 15 amino acids. The ends were cut back, 5 bases at V and 1 base at J, with 14 bases in the middle. CDR3 sequence reads: CASSLGVVENTEAFF. CDR3 bases: TGTGCCAGCAGTCTAGGGGTCGTTGAGAACACTGAAGCTTTCTTT.

V usage is TRBV6-2 or TRBV6-3 and J usage is TRBJ2-5; 12 nucleotides match TRBD2. Unmatched junction bases numbered 4, after V lost 0 bases and J lost 5 bases. CDR3 length: 16 amino acids. The germline V gene encodes CDR1 MNHEY and CDR2 SVGEGT. The chain's CDR3 is CASSYSTSGGVETQYF. CDR3 DNA: TGTGCCAGCAGTTACTCGACTAGCGGGGGCGTTGAGACCCAGTACTTC.

This clonotype has at least ten counts. The J gene is TRBJ1-2, the V gene TRBV27; 7 bases are shared with TRBD1. CDR1 is MNHEY and CDR2 is SMNVEV in the germline V gene (reference sequence). The V and J ends lost 5 bases and 9 bases, in that order; junction bases with no gene match: 6. The CDR3 is 12 amino acids. The CDR3 region is CASSLDRDSYTF. The CDR3 DNA sequence: TGTGCCAGCAGTCTCGACAGGGATAGCTACACCTTC.

At least ten counts were recorded for this clonotype. The chain is built from TRBV30 and TRBJ2-7; 11 bases are shared with TRBD1. Per germline, CDR1 GTSNPN and CDR2 SVGIG (reference sequence). V lost 8 bases, J lost 3 bases, and 3 bases stayed unmatched. This CDR3 spans 12 amino acids. DNA for the CDR3: TGTGCCCTCGGGACAGGGGGCTACGAGCAGTACTTC. It translates to CALGTGGYEQYF.

This clonotype came up a few times. V usage is TRBV4-2 and J usage is TRBJ2-7; D is uncertain. Trimming cost V 3 bases and J 2 bases, with 20 bases left between them. The CDR3 length is 17 residues. Germline V lookup: CDR1 LGHNA, CDR2 YNFKEQ. The CDR3 reads CASSQRQTQENAYEQYF. CDR3 coding DNA: TGTGCCAGCAGCCAGCGCCAGACGCAGGAAAATGCCTACGAGCAGTACTTC.

This clonotype was seen many times. The chain has TRBV6-5 and TRBJ1-5, with 8 bases that match TRBD1. The ends lost 7 bases at V and 1 base at J; junction bases unmatched: 6. CDR1 is MNHEY and CDR2 is SVGAGI in the germline V gene. This CDR3 spans 15 amino acids. The CDR3 nucleotides read TGTGCCAGCAACCCGGGACAGGAAAGCAATCAGCCCCAGCATTTT. Protein: CASNPGQESNQPQHF.

The CDR3 protein is CAAGDGTQYF. CDR3 sequence (DNA): TGTGCGGCGGGAGATGGGACCCAGTACTTC. This chain links TRBV28 with TRBJ2-5; 7 bases map to TRBD2. Germline V lookup: CDR1 MDHEN, CDR2 SYDVKM. The CDR3 is 10 amino acids.

This clonotype showed up many times. The J gene is TRBJ1-3, the V gene TRBV10-3; 7 bases are shared with TRBD1. Germline V gene lookup returns CDR1 ENHRY and CDR2 SYGVKD. Germline trimming cut 4 bases from V and 4 bases from J; bases unmatched to any gene: 7. The CDR3 extends over 15 amino acids. The CDR3: CAISARQGAGNTIYF. For the CDR3, the DNA is TGTGCCATCAGTGCTCGACAGGGAGCGGGAAACACCATATATTTT.

This clonotype came up many times. The gene calls are TRBV5-1 and TRBJ2-7; D is undetermined. Looked up from germline, CDR1 is SGHRS and CDR2 is YFSETQ. V gave up 4 bases and J gave up 3 bases, with 5 bases separating them. CDR3 length: 11 amino acids. This CDR3 is CASSMDYEQYF. The CDR3 DNA follows: TGCGCCAGCAGCATGGACTACGAGCAGTACTTC.

This clonotype was seen many times. This rearrangement joins TRBV6-1 to TRBJ1-3; D gene uncertain. Trimming took off 2 bases at V and 2 bases at J, with 7 bases between the two ends. The CDR3 sequence is 14 residues long. CDR1 MNHNS and CDR2 SASEGT come from the germline V gene. CDR3 sequence (DNA): TGTGCCAGCAGTGAAAGTGGAGCTGGAAACACCATATATTTT. Protein sequence: CASSESGAGNTIYF.

The sample holds many counts of this clonotype. CDR3 residues: CASSKRVQETQYF. CDR3 sequence (DNA): TGTGCCAGCTCAAAGCGGGTACAAGAGACCCAGTACTTC. The gene calls are TRBV7-2 and TRBJ2-5; TRBD2 might be the D (6 bases). CDR3 length: 13 amino acids. Trimming took 8 bases from V and 2 from J, leaving 12 bases between them. Looked up from germline, CDR1 is SGHTA and CDR2 is FQGNSA.

This clonotype showed up many times. The gene calls are TRBV20-1 and TRBJ2-7, with 8 bases lining up with TRBD1. This CDR3 is 14 amino acids long. Germline values: CDR1 DFQATT, CDR2 SNEGSKA (reference sequence). V was clipped by 2 bases and J by 6 bases; unmatched bases: 9. The CDR3 region has the DNA TGCAGTGCTAGATCCTCCATCACAGGGGGCGAGCAGTACTTC. Its protein is CSARSSITGGEQYF.

The chain couples TRBV5-1 to TRBJ1-1; D perhaps matches TRBD1 (6 bases). CDR3 length equals 14 residues. Trimming took 7 bases from V and 4 from J, leaving 17 bases between them. CDR1 and CDR2 from the germline V gene are SGHRS and YFSETQ. The chain's CDR3 is CASEKTGIGTEAFF. CDR3 DNA: TGCGCCAGCGAAAAGACAGGAATAGGCACTGAAGCTTTCTTT.

This clonotype showed up many times. The rearrangement uses TRBV3-1 and TRBJ1-1, with D possibly matching TRBD1 (5 bases). The V gene lost 6 bases and the J gene lost 2 bases, with 13 bases spanning the gap. The V gene's germline CDR1 is LGHDT and CDR2 YNNKEL (reference sequence). The CDR3 runs to 14 residues. The CDR3 loop reads CASSRGQSNTEAFF. Written as DNA, the CDR3 is TGTGCCAGCAGTCGCGGACAATCTAACACTGAAGCTTTCTTT.